The entry below describes one T cell receptor beta chain. This entry comes from a study of blood T cell repertoires in COVID-19. Study-level background: T cells, B-cell-depleted T cells, or PBMCs provided the cDNA or gDNA that served as material.

Those who participated ranged in age from roughly 18 to 90 years and resided in approximately 23 US areas. Clinical history reported by participants formed the basis on which cohorts were assigned. Per the study methods: Counts of nucleated cells, estimated from reference gene primer amplification, were obtained. This table comes from immunoSEQ multiplex PCR, and its TCRdb copy is limited to in-frame clones, with some not included. The V and J calls and clone size were taken over from that table, and D and trimming were inferred from the DNA. The sample has some 250,000 clones; roughly 91% are singletons. The V and J ends lost 6 bases and 4 bases respectively, with 12 bases between them. The CDR3 runs to 14 residues. Germline loops: CDR1 MNHEY, CDR2 SMNVEV (reference sequence).

The sample consisted of PBMCs or T cells enriched from blood (not recorded which). The source of this sequence is a woman aged 30 to 39 with acute COVID-19. The V call is TRBV27, the J call TRBJ1-4; no clear D. The CDR3 DNA follows: TGTGCCAGCAGCCAGAGGCCGAGTAATGAAAAACTGTTTTTT. It specifies CASSQRPSNEKLFF. The variable domain in full, completed from reference TRBV27 and TRBJ1-4, reads EAQVTQNPRYLITVTGKKLTVTCSQNMNHEYMSWYRQDPGLGLRQIYYSMNVEVTDKGDVPEGYKVSRKEKRNFPLILESPSPNQTSLYFCASSQRPSNEKLFFGSGTQLSVL.